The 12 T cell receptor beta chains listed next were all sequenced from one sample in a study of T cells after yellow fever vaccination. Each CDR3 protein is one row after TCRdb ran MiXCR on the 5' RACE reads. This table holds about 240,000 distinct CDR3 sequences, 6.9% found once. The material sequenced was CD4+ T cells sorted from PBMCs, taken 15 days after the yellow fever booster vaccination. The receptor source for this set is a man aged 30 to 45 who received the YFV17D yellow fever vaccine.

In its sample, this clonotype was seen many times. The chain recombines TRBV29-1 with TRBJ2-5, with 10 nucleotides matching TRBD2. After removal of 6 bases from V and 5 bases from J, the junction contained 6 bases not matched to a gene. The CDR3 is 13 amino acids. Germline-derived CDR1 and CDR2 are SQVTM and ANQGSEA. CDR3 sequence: CSVRTSGVETQYF. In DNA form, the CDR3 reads TGCAGCGTCCGGACTAGCGGTGTGGAGACCCAGTACTTC.

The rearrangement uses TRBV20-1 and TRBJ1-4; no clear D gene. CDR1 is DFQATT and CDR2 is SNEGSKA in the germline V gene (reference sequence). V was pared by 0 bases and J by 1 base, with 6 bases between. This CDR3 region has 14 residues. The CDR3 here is CSARDGGTNEKLFF. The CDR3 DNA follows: TGCAGTGCTAGAGATGGTGGAACTAATGAAAAACTGTTTTTT.

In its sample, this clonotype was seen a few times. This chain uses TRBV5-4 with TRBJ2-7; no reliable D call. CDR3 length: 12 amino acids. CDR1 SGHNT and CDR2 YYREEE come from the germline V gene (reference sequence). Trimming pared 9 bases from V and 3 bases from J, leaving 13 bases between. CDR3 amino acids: CATGPIDYEQYF. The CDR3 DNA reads TGTGCCACAGGCCCGATCGACTACGAGCAGTACTTC.

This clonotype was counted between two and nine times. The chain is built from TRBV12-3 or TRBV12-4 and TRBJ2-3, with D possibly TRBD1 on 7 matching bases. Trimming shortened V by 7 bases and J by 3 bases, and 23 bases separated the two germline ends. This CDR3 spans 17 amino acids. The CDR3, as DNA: TGTGCCAGCATTCGGGCGGGACAGCTGGGGGAGACAGATACGCAGTATTTT. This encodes CASIRAGQLGETDTQYF.

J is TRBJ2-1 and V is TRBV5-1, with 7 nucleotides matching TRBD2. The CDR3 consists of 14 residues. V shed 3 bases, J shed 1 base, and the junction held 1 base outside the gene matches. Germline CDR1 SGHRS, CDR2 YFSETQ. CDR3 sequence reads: CASSWGGSYNEQFF. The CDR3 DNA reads TGCGCCAGCAGCTGGGGGGGGTCCTACAATGAGCAGTTCTTC. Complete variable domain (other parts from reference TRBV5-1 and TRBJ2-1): KAGVTQTPRYLIKTRGQQVTLSCSPISGHRSVSWYQQTPGQGLQFLFEYFSETQRNKGNFPGRFSGRQFSNSRSEMNVSTLELGDSALYLCASSWGGSYNEQFFGPGTRLTVL.

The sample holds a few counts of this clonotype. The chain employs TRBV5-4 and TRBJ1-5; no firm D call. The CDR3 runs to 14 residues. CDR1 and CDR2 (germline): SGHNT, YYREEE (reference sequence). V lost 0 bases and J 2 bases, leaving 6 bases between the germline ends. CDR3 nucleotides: TGTGCCAGCAGCTTGGCCCCTGGCAATCAGCCCCAGCATTTT. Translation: CASSLAPGNQPQHF.

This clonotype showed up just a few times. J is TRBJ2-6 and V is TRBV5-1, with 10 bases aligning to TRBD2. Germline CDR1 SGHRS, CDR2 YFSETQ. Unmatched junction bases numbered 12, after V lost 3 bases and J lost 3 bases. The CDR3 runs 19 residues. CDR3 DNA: TGCGCCAGCAGCTCTTCCTCTCCACTAGCGGGATTTGGGGCCAACGTCCTGACTTTC. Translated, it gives CASSSSSPLAGFGANVLTF.

CDR3 nucleotides: TGTGCCAGTGACCGAACGCTCACAGATACGCAGTATTTT. Its protein product is CASDRTLTDTQYF. V gene TRBV2 combines with J gene TRBJ2-3; D is undetermined. The V gene lost 9 bases and the J gene lost 2 bases, with 12 bases spanning the gap. The V gene's germline CDR1 is SNHLY and CDR2 FYNNEI. The CDR3 has 13 amino acids.

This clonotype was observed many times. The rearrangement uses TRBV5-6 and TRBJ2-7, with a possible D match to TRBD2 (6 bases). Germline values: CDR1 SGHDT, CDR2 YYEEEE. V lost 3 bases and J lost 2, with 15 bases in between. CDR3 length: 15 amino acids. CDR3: CASSYRDLNPYEQYF. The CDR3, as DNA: TGTGCCAGCAGCTACCGGGACTTAAATCCCTACGAGCAGTACTTC.

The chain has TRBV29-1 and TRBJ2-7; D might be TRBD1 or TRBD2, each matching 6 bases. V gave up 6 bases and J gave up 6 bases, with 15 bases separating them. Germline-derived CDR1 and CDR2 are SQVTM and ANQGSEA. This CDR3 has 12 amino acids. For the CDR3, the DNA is TGCAGCGTGAGCAGGGGAGGAGGCGAGCAGTACTTC. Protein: CSVSRGGGEQYF.

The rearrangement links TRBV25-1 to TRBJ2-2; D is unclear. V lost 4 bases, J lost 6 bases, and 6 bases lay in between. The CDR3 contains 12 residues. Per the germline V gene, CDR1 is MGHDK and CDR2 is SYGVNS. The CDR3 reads CASSVGPGELFF. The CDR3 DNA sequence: TGTGCCAGCAGTGTCGGCCCCGGGGAGCTGTTTTTT. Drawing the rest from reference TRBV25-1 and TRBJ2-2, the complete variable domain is EADIYQTPRYLVIGTGKKITLECSQTMGHDKMYWYQQDPGMELHLIHYSYGVNSTEKGDLSSESTVSRIRTEHFPLTLESARPSHTSQYLCASSVGPGELFFGEGSRLTVL.

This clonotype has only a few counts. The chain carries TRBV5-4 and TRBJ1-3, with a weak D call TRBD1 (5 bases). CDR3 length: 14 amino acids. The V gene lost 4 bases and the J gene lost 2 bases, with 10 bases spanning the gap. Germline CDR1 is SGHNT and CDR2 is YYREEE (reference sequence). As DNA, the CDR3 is TGTGCCAGCAGCCCAGGGACTCCTGGAAACACCATATATTTT. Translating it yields CASSPGTPGNTIYF.